There are a few counts of the clone carrying this TCR beta chain. The sample belongs to a study of T cell clones after liver transplantation. Across the whole study: At least one year of complete immunosuppression withdrawal without enzymes over twice normal defined tolerance.

Clones were read by immunoSEQ multiplex PCR, and TCRdb kept only the in-frame ones, dropping some. The data hold around 100,000 clones, with 84% observed a single time. Germline lookup yields CDR1 SEHNR and CDR2 FQNEAQ (reference sequence). V was cut by 4 bases and J by 0 bases, with 12 bases left in between. The CDR3 totals 15 residues. The origin of this receptor is a human patient who received a liver transplant. Part of the T cells may come from the graft donor. This chain links TRBV7-9 with TRBJ1-2, with no clear D. Sequenced material: CD4+ T cells from blood, taken about 50 months after liver transplant. CDR3 DNA sequence: TGTGCCAGCAGCTCCCTGGCAGGTACTAACTATGGCTACACCTTC. The encoded protein is CASSSLAGTNYGYTF.